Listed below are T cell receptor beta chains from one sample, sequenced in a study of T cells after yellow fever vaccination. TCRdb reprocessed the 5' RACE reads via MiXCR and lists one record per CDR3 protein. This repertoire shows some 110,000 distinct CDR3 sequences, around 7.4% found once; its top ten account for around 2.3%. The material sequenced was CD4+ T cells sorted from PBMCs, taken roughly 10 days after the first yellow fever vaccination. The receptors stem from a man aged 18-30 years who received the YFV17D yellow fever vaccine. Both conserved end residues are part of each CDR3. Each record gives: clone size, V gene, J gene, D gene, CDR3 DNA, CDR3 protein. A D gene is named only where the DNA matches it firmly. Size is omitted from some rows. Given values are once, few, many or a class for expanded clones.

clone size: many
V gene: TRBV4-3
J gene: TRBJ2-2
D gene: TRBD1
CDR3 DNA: TGCGCCAGCAGCCAAGCGACAGGGTACCCCACCGGGGAGCTGTTTTTT
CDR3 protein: CASSQATGYPTGELFF

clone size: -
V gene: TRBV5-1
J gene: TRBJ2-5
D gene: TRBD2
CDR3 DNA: TGCGCCAGCAGGTGGACTAGCGGGTACCAAGAGACCCAGTACTTC
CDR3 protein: CASRWTSGYQETQYF

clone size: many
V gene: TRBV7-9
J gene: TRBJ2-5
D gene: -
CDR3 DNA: TGTGCCAGCAGCTTACGGCCGGGAGAGACCCAGTACTTC
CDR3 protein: CASSLRPGETQYF

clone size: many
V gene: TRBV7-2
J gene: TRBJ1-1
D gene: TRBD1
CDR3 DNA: TGTGCCAGCATACGGGACAGGGAGGGGACTGAAGCTTTCTTT
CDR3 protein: CASIRDREGTEAFF

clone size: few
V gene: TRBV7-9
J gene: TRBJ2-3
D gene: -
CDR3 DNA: TGTGCCAGCAGCTTAGAAGGCGCGCCAGATACGCAGTATTTT
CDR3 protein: CASSLEGAPDTQYF

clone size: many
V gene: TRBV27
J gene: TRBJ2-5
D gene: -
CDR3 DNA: TGTGCCAGCAGTTTAGCAGTGACCCAAGAGACCCAGTACTTC
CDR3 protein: CASSLAVTQETQYF

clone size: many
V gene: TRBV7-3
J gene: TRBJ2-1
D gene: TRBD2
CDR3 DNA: TGTGCCAGCAGCTTAACGGGACGGGGGGGCCTTATTAATGAGCAGTTCTTC
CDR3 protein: CASSLTGRGGLINEQFF

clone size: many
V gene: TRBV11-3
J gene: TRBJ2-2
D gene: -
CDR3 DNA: TGTGCCAGCAGCTTATACCCCCGAAGTGAGCTGTTTTTT
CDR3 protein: CASSLYPRSELFF

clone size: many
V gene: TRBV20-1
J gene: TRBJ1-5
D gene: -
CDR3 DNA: TGCAGTGCAAAGGGGTCAACATTCAATCAGCCCCAGCATTTT
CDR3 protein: CSAKGSTFNQPQHF

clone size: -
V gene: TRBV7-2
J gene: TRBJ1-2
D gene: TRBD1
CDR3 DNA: TGTGCCAGCAGCCCGAGGGACAGCGGTGGCTACACCTTC
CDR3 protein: CASSPRDSGGYTF

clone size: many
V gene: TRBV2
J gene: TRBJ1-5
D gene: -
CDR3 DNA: TGTGCCAGCAGTGAAGACACAGCGGGCAATCAGCCCCAGCATTTT
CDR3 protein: CASSEDTAGNQPQHF

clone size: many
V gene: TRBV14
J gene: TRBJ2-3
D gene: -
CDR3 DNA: TGTGCCAGCAGCCAAGATCCTCTAGGGGTTGGGACAGATACGCAGTATTTT
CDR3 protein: CASSQDPLGVGTDTQYF

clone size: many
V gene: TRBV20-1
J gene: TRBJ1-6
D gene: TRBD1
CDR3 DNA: TGCAGTGCTAGGGGGACAGGGGTAATCAATTCACCCCTCCACTTT
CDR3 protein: CSARGTGVINSPLHF

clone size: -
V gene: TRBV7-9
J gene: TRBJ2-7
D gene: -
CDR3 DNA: TGTGCCAGCAGCTGGGGCATCTACGAGCAGTACTTC
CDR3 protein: CASSWGIYEQYF

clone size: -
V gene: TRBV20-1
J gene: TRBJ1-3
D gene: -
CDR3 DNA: TGCAGTGCTAGCCTTACAGGGCCCTCTGGAAACACCATATATTTT
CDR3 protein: CSASLTGPSGNTIYF

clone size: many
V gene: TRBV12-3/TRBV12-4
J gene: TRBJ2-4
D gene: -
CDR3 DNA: TGTGCCAGCAGTCTTGGATTCGGGACCGAGAAAAACATTCAGTACTTC
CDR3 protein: CASSLGFGTEKNIQYF

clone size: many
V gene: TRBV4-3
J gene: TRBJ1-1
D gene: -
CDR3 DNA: TGCGCCAGCAGCGAAGGCGACAGGATTGTGGGTGACTCTGAAGCTTTCTTT
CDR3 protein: CASSEGDRIVGDSEAFF

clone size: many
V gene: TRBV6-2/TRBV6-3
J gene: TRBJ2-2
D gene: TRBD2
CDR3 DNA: TGTGCCAGCAGTGGGACTAGCTCGGACACCGGGGAGCTGTTTTTT
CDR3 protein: CASSGTSSDTGELFF

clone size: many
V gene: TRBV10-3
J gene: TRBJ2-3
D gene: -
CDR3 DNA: TGTGCCATCAGTGGGGAAAAAGATACGCAGTATTTT
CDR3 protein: CAISGEKDTQYF

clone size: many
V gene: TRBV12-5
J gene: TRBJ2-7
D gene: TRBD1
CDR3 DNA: TGTGCTAGTGGTTTTGGAGGACAGGACTCCTACGAGCAGTACTTC
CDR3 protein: CASGFGGQDSYEQYF

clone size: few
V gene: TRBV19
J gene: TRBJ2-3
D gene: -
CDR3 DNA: TGTGCCAGTAGTATTCCCAGGGGCCCCACAGATACGCAGTATTTT
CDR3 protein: CASSIPRGPTDTQYF